This T cell receptor (beta chain) was recovered during a study of blood T cell repertoires in COVID-19. Profiling relied on immunoSEQ multiplex PCR, and the TCRdb table lists in-frame clones only, not all of them. Counted here are some 86,000 clones, approximately 90% occurring once; the ten biggest clones make up 2% to 2.5%. The germline V gene encodes CDR1 SGDLS and CDR2 YYNGEE. The V and J ends lost 0 bases and 4 bases respectively, with 22 bases between them. This CDR3 is 18 amino acids long. The chain combines TRBV9 with TRBJ1-2, with D possibly being TRBD1 (5 bases). This receptor was identified in a human donor with active COVID-19. The donor label of this sample is uncertain. Input material: peripheral blood. CDR3 nucleotides: TGTGCCAGCAGCGTAGAGATTCGTTTCGGGGGTAGTACCTATGGCTACACCTTC. It yields the protein CASSVEIRFGGSTYGYTF.